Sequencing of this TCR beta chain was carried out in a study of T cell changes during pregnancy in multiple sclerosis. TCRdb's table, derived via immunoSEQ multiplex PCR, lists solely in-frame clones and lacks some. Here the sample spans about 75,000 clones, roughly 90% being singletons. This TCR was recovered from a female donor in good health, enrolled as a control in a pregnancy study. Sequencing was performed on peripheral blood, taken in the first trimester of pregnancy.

CDR3 sequence: CASSLDSGPLDTQYF. DNA for the CDR3: TGCGCCAGCAGCTTGGACAGCGGGCCCCTAGATACGCAGTATTTT. The rearrangement uses TRBV5-1 and TRBJ2-3; D may be TRBD2 (6 bases). CDR1 and CDR2 from the germline V gene are SGHRS and YFSETQ. Trimming shortened V by 0 bases and J by 5 bases, and 13 bases separated the two germline ends. CDR3 size: 15 residues.